The clone carrying this TCR beta chain was recorded a few times. This sample was included in a study of control samples from healthy donors and cancer patients. TCRdb's copy holds only in-frame clones and misses some; the assay was immunoSEQ multiplex PCR. Of around 75,000 clones in the sample, almost 95% were seen once. The germline V gene encodes CDR1 SGHTA and CDR2 FQGNSA. This CDR3 contains 15 residues. Germline trimming cut 4 bases from V and 8 bases from J; bases unmatched to any gene: 7. Sequenced material: blood. The chain combines TRBV7-2 with TRBJ2-2, with TRBD1 identical over 10 bases. The receptor comes from a woman in her fifties or sixties in good health. DNA of the CDR3: TGTGCCAGCAGCTCCCGGGACAGGGGATCAGGGGAGCTGTTTTTT. This sequence encodes CASSSRDRGSGELFF.